The 5 T cell receptor beta chains reported below all come from one sample, sequenced in a study of siplizumab effects on memory and regulatory T cells. Libraries were prepared by immunoSEQ multiplex PCR; TCRdb keeps only in-frame clonotypes and omits some of them. The repertoire holds some 100,000 clones, 94% seen once, with roughly 0.62% in the top ten. The sequencing sample was made of Tregs sorted from blood. The receptors were gathered from a human donor in good health.

The J gene is TRBJ2-7, the V gene TRBV19; possibly TRBD1 for D (5 bases). The V gene lost 3 bases and the J gene lost 4 bases, with 13 bases spanning the gap. The germline CDR1 and CDR2 sequences are LNHDA and SQIVND (reference sequence). The CDR3 loop spans 14 amino acids. DNA of the CDR3: TGTGCCAGTAGTATCCAGGGAAATTCGTACGAGCAGTACTTC. It yields the protein CASSIQGNSYEQYF.

Here the CDR3 reads CASSSPKIAGAYNEQFF. The CDR3 region has the DNA TGTGCCAGCAGTTCCCCTAAAATAGCGGGAGCTTACAATGAGCAGTTCTTC. This rearrangement joins TRBV27 to TRBJ2-1, with TRBD2 matching over 9 bases. Germline V gene sequence: CDR1 MNHEY, CDR2 SMNVEV (reference sequence). V shed 4 bases, J shed 4 bases, and the junction held 11 bases outside the gene matches. The CDR3 contains 17 residues.

This clone was detected once. The rearrangement links TRBV20-1 to TRBJ2-1; D is unresolved. From germline, CDR1 is DFQATT and CDR2 SNEGSKA (reference sequence). V shed 5 bases and J shed 9 bases, with 8 bases lying between them. This CDR3 has 10 amino acids. The CDR3 spells CSAAILEQFF. CDR3 coding DNA: TGCAGTGCTGCGATACTTGAGCAGTTCTTC.

The CDR3 reads CASSPVSYEQYF. The DNA of the CDR3 is TGTGCCAGCTCACCAGTCTCCTACGAGCAGTACTTC. This chain connects TRBV18 to TRBJ2-7; no reliable D call. Looked up from germline, CDR1 is KGHSH and CDR2 is LQKENI. The CDR3 is 12 amino acids. V was pared by 2 bases and J by 0 bases, with 2 bases between. Complete variable domain (other parts from reference TRBV18 and TRBJ2-7): NAGVMQNPRHLVRRRGQEARLRCSPMKGHSHVYWYRQLPEEGLKFMVYLQKENIIDESGMPKERFSAEFPKEGPSILRIQQVVRGDSAAYFCASSPVSYEQYFGPGTRLTVT.

The chain recombines TRBV4-1 with TRBJ1-3; no firm D call. Germline-derived CDR1 and CDR2 are MGHRA and YSYEKL. The CDR3 consists of 15 residues. V dropped 2 bases and J dropped 1 base, with 9 bases sitting between them. The CDR3 DNA reads as TGCGCCAGCAGCCAACCATTAGTGTCTGGAAACACCATATATTTT. The encoded protein is CASSQPLVSGNTIYF.